This T cell receptor (beta chain) was profiled in a study of post-analysis software for immune sequencing data. Concerning this clonotype itself: Its target is unknown.

cDNA libraries of TCR beta carried unique molecular identifiers. About 500,000 cDNA molecules were obtained per 1 to 10 million input T cells. TCRdb re-derived calls from the PCR reads in MiXCR, one entry per CDR3 protein. This sample has about 540,000 distinct CDR3 sequences, with 30% to 40% found just once. The CDR3 sequence is 14 residues long. Study-wide results and limits: Roughly five TRBV segments appeared more often in patients than in controls, and TRBV5-6, TRBV5-1 and TRBV20-1 were among these.

Sample: blood. V is TRBV21-1 and J is TRBJ1-5; TRBD1, the table's D call, was not compared with the DNA. TRBV21-1 is classified as a pseudogene. The sequence derives from a girl younger than 18 with multiple sclerosis. This CDR3 is CASTPGGNNQPQHF. Written as DNA, the CDR3 is TGTGCCAGCACCCCAGGGGGGAACAATCAGCCCCAGCATTTT.